This TCR beta chain was observed in a study of cytomegalovirus exposure and HLA in healthy donors. Germline loops: CDR1 MDHEN, CDR2 SYDVKM. V lost 8 bases and J lost 5, with 18 bases in between. The CDR3 has 14 amino acids. The PCR employed 60 Vbeta primers together with 13 Jbeta primers. Generated by immunoSEQ multiplex PCR, the TCRdb table keeps only in-frame clones and is missing some. The sample carries 130,000 or so clones, 65% to 80% recorded once. What was sequenced was PBMCs. The chain recombines TRBV28 with TRBJ1-2; D uncertain. The sequence was collected from a male donor in good health and CMV-seropositive. CDR3 loop: CASSGDLEGYGYTF. DNA for the CDR3: TGTGCCAGCTCGGGTGACTTGGAGGGTTATGGCTACACCTTC.